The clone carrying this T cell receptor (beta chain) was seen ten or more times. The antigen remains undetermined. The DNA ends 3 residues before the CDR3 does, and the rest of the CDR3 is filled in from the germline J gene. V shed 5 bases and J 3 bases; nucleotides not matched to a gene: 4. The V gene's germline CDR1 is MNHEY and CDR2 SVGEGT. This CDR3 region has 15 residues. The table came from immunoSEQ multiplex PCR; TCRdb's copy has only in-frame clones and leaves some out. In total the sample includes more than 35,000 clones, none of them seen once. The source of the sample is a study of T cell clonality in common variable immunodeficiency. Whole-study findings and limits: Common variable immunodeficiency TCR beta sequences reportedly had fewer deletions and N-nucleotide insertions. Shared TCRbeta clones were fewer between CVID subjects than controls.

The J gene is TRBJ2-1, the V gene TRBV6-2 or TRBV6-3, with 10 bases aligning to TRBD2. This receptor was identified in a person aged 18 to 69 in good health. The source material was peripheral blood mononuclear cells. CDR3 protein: CASSVTSGVYNEQFF. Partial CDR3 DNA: TGTGCCAGCAGTGTAACTAGCGGGGTCTACAATGAG.